The following is a TCR beta chain sequence with its context. The antigen remains unidentified. Assay used: immunoSEQ multiplex PCR; TCRdb lists only in-frame clones, some missing. Of roughly 640,000 clones listed, around 97% were seen once; the top ten hold around 0.058%. The germline CDR1 and CDR2 sequences are KGHSH and LQKENI. Trimming took off 6 bases at V and 4 bases at J, with 16 bases between the two ends. This CDR3 contains 15 residues. Investigators divided CD4+ cells into CD45RA+ naive and CD45RA-negative memory subsets. The sample originates from a study of shared clonotypes between healthy human individuals. Whole-study results and caveats: Naive subsets, compared against memory subsets, generally had larger estimated richness values. Owing to a small donor count, the genetic and exposure-history diversity represented was limited. Clonotypes not shared had lower generation probabilities than those common to all four donors.

The TCR originated in a woman in her twenties or thirties in good health. The chain has TRBV18 and TRBJ1-5; D is possibly TRBD1 (5 bases). The sequenced sample consisted of naive CD4+ T cells sorted from blood. Subset: CD45RA+ positively selected. This chain's CDR3 is CASSSVGSGNQPQHF. The CDR3 DNA is TGTGCCAGCTCCTCGGTGGGTTCAGGGAATCAGCCCCAGCATTTT.